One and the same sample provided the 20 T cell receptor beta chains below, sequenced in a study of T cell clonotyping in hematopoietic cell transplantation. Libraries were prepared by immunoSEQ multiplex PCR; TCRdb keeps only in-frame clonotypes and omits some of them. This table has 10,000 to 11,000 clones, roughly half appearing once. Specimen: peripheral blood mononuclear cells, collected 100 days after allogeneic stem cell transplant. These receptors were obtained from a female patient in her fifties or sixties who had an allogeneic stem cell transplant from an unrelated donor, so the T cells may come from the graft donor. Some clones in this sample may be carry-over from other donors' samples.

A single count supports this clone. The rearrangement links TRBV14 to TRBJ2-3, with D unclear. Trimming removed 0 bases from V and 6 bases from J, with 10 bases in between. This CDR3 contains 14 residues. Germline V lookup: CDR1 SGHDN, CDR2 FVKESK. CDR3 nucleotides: TGTGCCAGCAGCCAAGATTTCGACGTCGATACGCAGTATTTT. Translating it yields CASSQDFDVDTQYF.

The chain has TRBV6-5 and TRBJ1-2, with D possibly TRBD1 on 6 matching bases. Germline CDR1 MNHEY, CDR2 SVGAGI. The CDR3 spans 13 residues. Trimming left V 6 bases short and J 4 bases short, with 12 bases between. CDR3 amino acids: CASRLGGTYGYTF. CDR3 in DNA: TGTGCCAGCAGGTTAGGGGGGACCTATGGCTACACCTTC.

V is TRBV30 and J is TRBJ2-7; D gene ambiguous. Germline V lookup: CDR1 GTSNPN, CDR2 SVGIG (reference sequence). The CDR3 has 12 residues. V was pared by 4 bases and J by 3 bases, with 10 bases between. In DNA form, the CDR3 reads TGTGCCTGGAACGCGCCGCGCTACGAGCAGTACTTC. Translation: CAWNAPRYEQYF.

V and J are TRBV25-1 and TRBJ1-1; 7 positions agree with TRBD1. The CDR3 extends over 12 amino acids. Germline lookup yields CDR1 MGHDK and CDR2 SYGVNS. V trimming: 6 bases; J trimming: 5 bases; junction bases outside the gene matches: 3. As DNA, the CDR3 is TGTGCCAGCAGGACAGGGCCTACTGAAGCTTTCTTT. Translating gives CASRTGPTEAFF.

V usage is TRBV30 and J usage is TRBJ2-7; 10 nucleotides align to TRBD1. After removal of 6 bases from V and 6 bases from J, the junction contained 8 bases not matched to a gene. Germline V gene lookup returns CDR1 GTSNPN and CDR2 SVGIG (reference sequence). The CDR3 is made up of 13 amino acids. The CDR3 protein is CACAGTGVGEQYF. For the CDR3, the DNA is TGTGCCTGTGCCGGGACAGGGGTAGGCGAGCAGTACTTC.

The CDR3 coding sequence is TGTGCCAGCAGTTATGGGCGAAATCAGCCCCAGCATTTT. Protein: CASSYGRNQPQHF. The J gene is TRBJ1-5, the V gene TRBV6-5, with no clear D. This CDR3 contains 13 residues. Germline V CDR1 and CDR2: MNHEY, SVGAGI. The germline V and J ends were trimmed by 3 bases and 4 bases, with 7 bases remaining between them.

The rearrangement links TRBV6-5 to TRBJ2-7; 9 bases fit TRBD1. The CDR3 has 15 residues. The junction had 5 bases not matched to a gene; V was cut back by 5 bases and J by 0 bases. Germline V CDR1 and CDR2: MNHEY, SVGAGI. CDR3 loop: CASSGPGQGSYEQYF. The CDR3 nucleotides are TGTGCCAGCAGTGGACCGGGACAGGGCTCCTACGAGCAGTACTTC.

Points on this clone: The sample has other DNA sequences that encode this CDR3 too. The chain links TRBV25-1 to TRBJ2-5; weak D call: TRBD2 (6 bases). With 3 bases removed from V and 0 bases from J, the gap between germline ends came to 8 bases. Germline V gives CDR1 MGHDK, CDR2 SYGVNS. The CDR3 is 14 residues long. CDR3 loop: CASSERGHQETQYF. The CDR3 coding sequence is TGTGCCAGCAGTGAGCGGGGTCACCAAGAGACCCAGTACTTC.

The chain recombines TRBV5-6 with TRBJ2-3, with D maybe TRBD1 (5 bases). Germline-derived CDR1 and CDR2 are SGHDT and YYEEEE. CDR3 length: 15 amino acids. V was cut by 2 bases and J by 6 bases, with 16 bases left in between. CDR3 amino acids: CASSLGVQRPDTQYF. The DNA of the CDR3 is TGTGCCAGCAGCTTAGGGGTACAGAGACCCGATACGCAGTATTTT. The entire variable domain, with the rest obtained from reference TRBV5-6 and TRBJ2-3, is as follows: DAGVTQSPTHLIKTRGQQVTLRCSPKSGHDTVSWYQQALGQGPQFIFQYYEEEERQRGNFPDRFSGHQFPNYSSELNVNALLLGDSALYLCASSLGVQRPDTQYFGPGTRLTVL.

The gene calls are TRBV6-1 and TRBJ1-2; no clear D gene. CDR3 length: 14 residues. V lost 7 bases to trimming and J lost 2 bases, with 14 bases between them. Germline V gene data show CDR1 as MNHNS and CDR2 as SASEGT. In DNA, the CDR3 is TGTGCCAGCACCGGCGCGTCCGCGAACTATGGCTACACCTTC. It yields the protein CASTGASANYGYTF.

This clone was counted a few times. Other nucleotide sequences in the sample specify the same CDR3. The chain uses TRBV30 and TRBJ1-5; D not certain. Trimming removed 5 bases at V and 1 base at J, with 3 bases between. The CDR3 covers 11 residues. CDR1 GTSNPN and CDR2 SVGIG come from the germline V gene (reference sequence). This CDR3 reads CAWGSNQPQHF. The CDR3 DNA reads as TGTGCCTGGGGGAGCAATCAGCCCCAGCATTTT. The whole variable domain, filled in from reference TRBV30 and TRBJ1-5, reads SQTIHQWPATLVQPVGSPLSLECTVEGTSNPNLYWYRQAAGRGLQLLFYSVGIGQISSEVPQNLSASRPQDRQFILSSKKLLLSDSGFYLCAWGSNQPQHFGDGTRLSIL.

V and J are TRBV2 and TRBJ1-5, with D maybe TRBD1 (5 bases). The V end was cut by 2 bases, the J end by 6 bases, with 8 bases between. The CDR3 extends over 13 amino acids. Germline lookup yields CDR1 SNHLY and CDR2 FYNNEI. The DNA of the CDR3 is TGTGCCAGCAGTGAACAGGGACCTCAGCCCCAGCATTTT. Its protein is CASSEQGPQPQHF.

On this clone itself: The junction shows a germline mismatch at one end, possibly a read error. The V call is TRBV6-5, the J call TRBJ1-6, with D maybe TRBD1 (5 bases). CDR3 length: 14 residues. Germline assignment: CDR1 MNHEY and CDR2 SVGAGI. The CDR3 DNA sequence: TGCGCCAGCAGCTGGGACGGGTTTTCTTCACCCCTCCACTTT. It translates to CASSWDGFSSPLHF.

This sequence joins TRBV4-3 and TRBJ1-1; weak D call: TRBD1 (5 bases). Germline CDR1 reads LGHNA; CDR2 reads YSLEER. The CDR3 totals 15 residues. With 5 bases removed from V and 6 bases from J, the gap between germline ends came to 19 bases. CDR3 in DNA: TGCGCCAGCAGCTCAGCCCAGGGTAGGGGTGCTGAAGCTTTCTTT. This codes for CASSSAQGRGAEAFF.

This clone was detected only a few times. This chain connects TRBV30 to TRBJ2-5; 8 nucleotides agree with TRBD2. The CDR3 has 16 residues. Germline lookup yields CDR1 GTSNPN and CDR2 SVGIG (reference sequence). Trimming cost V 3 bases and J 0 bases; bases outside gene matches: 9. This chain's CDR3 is CAWSLAGSTYQETQYF. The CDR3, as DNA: TGTGCCTGGAGCCTAGCGGGCTCGACGTACCAAGAGACCCAGTACTTC.

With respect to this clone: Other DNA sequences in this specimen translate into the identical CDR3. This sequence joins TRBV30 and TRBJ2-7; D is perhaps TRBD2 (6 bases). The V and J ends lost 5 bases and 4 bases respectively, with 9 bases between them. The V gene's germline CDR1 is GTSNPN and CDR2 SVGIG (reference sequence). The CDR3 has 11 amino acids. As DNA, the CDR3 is TGTGCCTGGGCGGGGTCTTACGAGCAGTACTTC. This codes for CAWAGSYEQYF.

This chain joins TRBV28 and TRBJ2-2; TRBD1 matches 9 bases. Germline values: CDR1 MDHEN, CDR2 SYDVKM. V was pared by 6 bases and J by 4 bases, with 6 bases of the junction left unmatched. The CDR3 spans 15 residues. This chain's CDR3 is CASRRDREGTGELFF. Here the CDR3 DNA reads TGTGCCAGCAGAAGGGACAGGGAGGGCACCGGGGAGCTGTTTTTT.

For the CDR3, the DNA is TGTGCCTGGGGCCAGGCGAACACTGAAGCTTTCTTT. Residues: CAWGQANTEAFF. The rearrangement uses TRBV30 and TRBJ1-1, with D unresolved. The CDR3 is made up of 12 amino acids. Germline V CDR1 and CDR2: GTSNPN, SVGIG (reference sequence). V was shortened by 5 bases and J by 1 base, with 8 bases between the two germline ends.

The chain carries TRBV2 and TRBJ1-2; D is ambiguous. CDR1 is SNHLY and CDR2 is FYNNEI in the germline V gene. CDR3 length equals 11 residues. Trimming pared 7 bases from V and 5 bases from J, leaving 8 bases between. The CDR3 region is CASTDEYGYTF. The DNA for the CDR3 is TGTGCCAGCACTGATGAGTATGGCTACACCTTC.

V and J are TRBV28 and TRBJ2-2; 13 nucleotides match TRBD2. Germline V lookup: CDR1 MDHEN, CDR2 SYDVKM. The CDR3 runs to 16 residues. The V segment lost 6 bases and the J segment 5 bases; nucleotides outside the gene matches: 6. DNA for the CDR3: TGTGCCAGCAGCCCACTAGCGGGAGGGAATACCGGGGAGCTGTTTTTT. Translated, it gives CASSPLAGGNTGELFF.